These 14 T cell receptor beta chains originate from one sample sequenced in a study of a mutant IDH1 vaccine in newly diagnosed glioma. This sample's time point: baseline, week 1 (first vaccination visit). Treatment in this sample: pre-vaccination baseline after standard-of-care therapy. Sequenced by immunoSEQ multiplex PCR; TCRdb stores in-frame clones only, minus some. The sample comprises about 66,000 clones, 80% to 90% of which are singletons, and about 3% rests with the top ten. Sequenced material: PBMCs, taken from a glioma patient treated with radiotherapy, temozolomide or both. All receptors come from a man aged 25 to 40 with glioma.

The rearrangement joins TRBV25-1 to TRBJ1-2; TRBD1 matches at 7 bases. CDR3 length equals 12 residues. Germline V gene data show CDR1 as MGHDK and CDR2 as SYGVNS. V lost 9 bases and J lost 8; bases outside the gene matches: 9. CDR3 nucleotides: TGTGCCAGTCGGGACAGTGGAAAGGGCTACACCTTC. This sequence encodes CASRDSGKGYTF.

The chain is built from TRBV7-9 and TRBJ2-1; D ambiguous. The CDR3 runs 17 residues. Germline V gives CDR1 SEHNR, CDR2 FQNEAQ (reference sequence). The V end lost 4 bases, the J end lost 5 bases, and 21 bases lay between the germline ends. DNA of the CDR3: TGTGCCAGCAGCTCTACTCGACCCGGATTAGGTGACAATGAGCAGTTCTTC. Its protein is CASSSTRPGLGDNEQFF.

The chain employs TRBV11-2 and TRBJ1-1; tentative D call: TRBD1 (5 bases). This CDR3 spans 13 amino acids. V gave up 8 bases and J gave up 2 bases, with 12 bases separating them. Germline CDR1 and CDR2: SGHAT and FQNNGV. The CDR3 DNA follows: TGTGCCAGCGACGGGCAGGGCAACACTGAAGCTTTCTTT. Protein: CASDGQGNTEAFF.

The chain has TRBV7-6 and TRBJ2-3; 12 bases fit TRBD2. Germline loops: CDR1 SGHVS, CDR2 FNYEAQ. The V segment lost 4 bases and the J segment 1 base; nucleotides outside the gene matches: 3. This CDR3 contains 16 residues. CDR3 coding DNA: TGTGCCAGCAGCTCCCGACTAGCGGGGGGCACAGATACGCAGTATTTT. Translating it yields CASSSRLAGGTDTQYF.

The genes are TRBV5-6 and TRBJ2-7; possible D gene TRBD2, 6 bases. From germline, CDR1 is SGHDT and CDR2 YYEEEE. The CDR3 has 15 residues. V lost 3 bases and J 5 bases, leaving 18 bases between the germline ends. CDR3 sequence: CASSSNRDFAHEQYF. Written as DNA, the CDR3 is TGTGCCAGCAGCTCGAACCGGGACTTTGCCCACGAGCAGTACTTC.

This chain joins TRBV6-5 and TRBJ1-5; no reliable D call. The CDR3 covers 13 residues. The germline CDR1 and CDR2 sequences are MNHEY and SVGAGI. The ends were cut back, 0 bases at V and 4 bases at J, with 4 bases in the middle. The CDR3 loop is CASSYSYNQPQHF. CDR3 DNA sequence: TGTGCCAGCAGTTACTCCTATAATCAGCCCCAGCATTTT.

CDR3 sequence reads: CASSLVVGGFNNEQFF. CDR3 nucleotides: TGTGCCAGCAGCTTAGTAGTCGGAGGGTTCAACAATGAGCAGTTCTTC. The rearrangement joins TRBV7-9 to TRBJ2-1, with D possibly being TRBD2 (6 bases). Trimming pared 1 base from V and 5 bases from J, leaving 15 bases between. CDR3 length equals 16 residues. Germline V gene sequence: CDR1 SEHNR, CDR2 FQNEAQ (reference sequence).

As regards this clone: In this CDR3 the conserved last residue, phenylalanine or tryptophan, is missing, so a read error is likely. The rearrangement joins TRBV20-1 to TRBJ1-2; D remains unclear. The CDR3 consists of 10 residues. Germline CDR1 reads DFQATT; CDR2 reads SNEGSKA (reference sequence). V dropped 5 bases and J dropped 5 bases, with 6 bases sitting between them. CDR3 in DNA: TGCAGTGCTTTCGAGTATGGCTACACCCTC. Residues: CSAFEYGYTL.

The rearrangement uses TRBV9 and TRBJ2-2; 8 bases match TRBD1. The CDR3 loop spans 14 amino acids. V lost 4 bases and J lost 6; bases outside the gene matches: 5. Germline V CDR1 and CDR2: SGDLS, YYNGEE. As DNA, the CDR3 is TGTGCCAGCAGCCTGGACAGGGCCGCCGGGGAGCTGTTTTTT. It specifies CASSLDRAAGELFF.

The rearrangement links TRBV12-5 to TRBJ1-2, with 11 positions matching TRBD1. Germline-derived CDR1 and CDR2 are LGHNT and FRNRAP. The CDR3 loop spans 15 amino acids. Germline trimming cut 4 bases from V and 2 bases from J; bases unmatched to any gene: 3. CDR3 sequence (DNA): TGTGCTAGTGGTTCGTGGGACAGGGGGAACTATGGCTACACCTTC. Residues: CASGSWDRGNYGYTF. Using reference TRBV12-5 and TRBJ1-2 for the parts outside the CDR3, the full variable domain is DARVTQTPRHKVTEMGQEVTMRCQPILGHNTVFWYRQTMMQGLELLAYFRNRAPLDDSGMPKDRFSAEMPDATLATLKIQPSEPRDSAVYFCASGSWDRGNYGYTFGSGTRLTVV.

J is TRBJ2-2 and V is TRBV25-1; 8 bases are a match to TRBD2. CDR1 and CDR2 (germline): MGHDK, SYGVNS. J gave up 7 bases and V 4 bases, and 11 bases lay outside the gene matches. This CDR3 spans 16 amino acids. For the CDR3, the DNA is TGTGCCAGCAGTGCCGCGGGGGGCGGGTACCTCGGGGAGCTGTTTTTT. This translates into CASSAAGGGYLGELFF.

The gene calls are TRBV11-2 and TRBJ2-1; unclear D gene. V lost 6 bases to trimming and J lost 5 bases, with 14 bases between them. Germline loops: CDR1 SGHAT, CDR2 FQNNGV. The CDR3 has 14 amino acids. The CDR3 DNA follows: TGTGCCAGCAGACGCAGCCCTCTAGACAATGAGCAGTTCTTC. Translated: CASRRSPLDNEQFF.

The chain employs TRBV5-1 and TRBJ2-1, with 8 bases lining up with TRBD2. The CDR3 totals 16 residues. With V trimmed by 0 bases and J by 7 bases, 9 bases remained unmatched. In germline, CDR1 is SGHRS, CDR2 YFSETQ. Here the CDR3 DNA reads TGCGCCAGCAGCTTGGAACTCGGGGGGGCCGGAAATGAGCAGTTCTTC. Translation: CASSLELGGAGNEQFF.

The J gene is TRBJ1-3, the V gene TRBV11-2; D is ambiguous. Germline V lookup: CDR1 SGHAT, CDR2 FQNNGV. The CDR3 loop spans 18 amino acids. With 1 base removed from V and 0 bases from J, the gap between germline ends came to 16 bases. The CDR3 spells CASSLVFPGDYSGNTIYF. The CDR3 DNA reads TGTGCCAGCAGCTTAGTGTTTCCCGGGGATTACTCTGGAAACACCATATATTTT. The variable domain in full, with the rest retrieved from reference TRBV11-2 and TRBJ1-3, is EAGVAQSPRYKIIEKRQSVAFWCNPISGHATLYWYQQILGQGPKLLIQFQNNGVVDDSQLPKDRFSAERLKGVDSTLKIQPAKLEDSAVYLCASSLVFPGDYSGNTIYFGEGSWLTVV.